These 21 T cell receptor beta chains came from one sample sequenced in a study of regulatory T cells in long-lasting Graves disease. Time point denoted: newly diagnosed GD, antithyroid drugs for less than 3 months. RNA from PBMCs was the source of the TCR library. The TCR beta library used iRepertoire HTBI primers with Arm-PCR amplification of CDR3. TCRdb reanalysed the multiplex PCR reads using MiXCR and keeps one entry per CDR3 protein. Of roughly 380,000 distinct CDR3 sequences listed, 15% to 17% are singletons. This specimen was peripheral blood mononuclear cells (PBMCs), taken at new diagnosis, from a patient treated with antithyroid drugs. All receptors come from a female donor with Graves disease.

The rearrangement uses TRBV12-3 or TRBV12-4 and TRBJ2-7; 7 bases line up with TRBD1. This CDR3 is built from 14 residues. Trimming cost V 5 bases and J 3 bases; bases outside gene matches: 7. This chain's CDR3 is CASSLRNRGYEQYF. Written as DNA, the CDR3 is TGTGCCAGCAGTCTAAGAAACAGGGGCTACGAGCAGTACTTC.

The sample holds many counts of this clonotype. The chain links TRBV28 to TRBJ1-4; D perhaps matches TRBD1 (6 bases). Germline CDR1 and CDR2: MDHEN and SYDVKM. V was shortened by 6 bases and J by 7 bases, with 18 bases between the two germline ends. This CDR3 has 15 residues. CDR3 bases: TGTGCCAGCAGAACCAGGGGCGGGGTAATTGAAAAACTGTTTTTT. Amino acids: CASRTRGGVIEKLFF.

This clonotype has a count of ten or more. This chain joins TRBV19 and TRBJ1-1, with D tentatively TRBD1 (5 bases). V gave up 6 bases and J gave up 0 bases, with 11 bases separating them. This CDR3 spans 14 amino acids. Germline CDR1 and CDR2: LNHDA and SQIVND (reference sequence). This chain's CDR3 is CASRAGQLNTEAFF. The CDR3 nucleotides read TGTGCCAGTAGGGCAGGACAACTGAACACTGAAGCTTTCTTT.

In its sample, this clonotype was seen many times. The rearrangement joins TRBV5-1 to TRBJ2-7, with D unresolved. V lost 3 bases and J 6 bases, leaving 10 bases between the germline ends. Per germline, CDR1 SGHRS and CDR2 YFSETQ. There are 12 residues in the CDR3. The CDR3 sequence is CASSSPSPEQYF. Here the CDR3 DNA reads TGCGCCAGCAGCTCGCCTTCTCCCGAGCAGTACTTC.

On this clonotype: One base away lies a much larger clone, so this may be a sequencing read error. The rearrangement joins TRBV5-1 to TRBJ2-5, with a tentative D call TRBD2 (7 bases). CDR3 length: 15 amino acids. V was cut by 2 bases and J by 4 bases, with 15 bases left in between. Germline V lookup: CDR1 SGHRS, CDR2 YFSETQ. The CDR3 DNA is TGCGCCAGCAGCTTAATAGGGGGGGTAGGAGAGACCCAGTACTTC. It codes for CASSLIGGVGETQYF.

The sample holds many counts of this clonotype. The chain carries TRBV5-5 and TRBJ2-1; weak D call: TRBD1 (6 bases). The CDR3 length is 17 residues. The V gene's germline CDR1 is SGHKS and CDR2 YYEKEE (reference sequence). Trimming cost V 5 bases and J 6 bases, with 24 bases left between them. The CDR3 loop reads CASSLSRNLQGGNEQFF. As DNA, the CDR3 is TGTGCCAGCAGTTTATCCCGCAACCTACAGGGTGGCAATGAGCAGTTCTTC.

There are many counts of this clonotype. The rearrangement uses TRBV3-1 and TRBJ2-7; a weak D match, TRBD2 (6 bases). The length of the CDR3 is 17 residues. Germline V gives CDR1 LGHDT, CDR2 YNNKEL (reference sequence). Trimming stripped 4 bases from V and 0 bases from J, with 19 bases between. Here the CDR3 reads CASSPLGATGSSYEQYF. The CDR3 bases are TGTGCCAGCAGCCCGCTCGGGGCCACCGGGAGCTCCTACGAGCAGTACTTC.

V usage is TRBV12-3 or TRBV12-4 and J usage is TRBJ2-5; 7 nucleotides align to TRBD1. V shed 10 bases and J 4 bases; nucleotides not matched to a gene: 6. This CDR3 region has 12 residues. CDR3 residues: CATTTGLETQYF. DNA for the CDR3: TGTGCCACCACGACAGGGTTAGAGACCCAGTACTTC.

In its sample, this clonotype was seen many times. The chain carries TRBV28 and TRBJ1-5; no firm D call. V was pared by 2 bases and J by 0 bases, with 8 bases between. The CDR3 is 15 residues long. Germline values: CDR1 MDHEN, CDR2 SYDVKM. The CDR3 DNA reads as TGTGCCAGCAGTTTAAGGCAGACTAGCAATCAGCCCCAGCATTTT. Protein product: CASSLRQTSNQPQHF.

There are many counts of this clonotype. The chain joins TRBV27 to TRBJ1-2; maybe TRBD1 (5 bases). V shed 3 bases and J shed 5 bases, with 13 bases lying between them. CDR1 MNHEY and CDR2 SMNVEV come from the germline V gene (reference sequence). The CDR3 totals 14 residues. CDR3 sequence: CASSLRGEVYGYTF. In DNA form, the CDR3 reads TGTGCCAGCAGTTTGAGAGGGGAGGTATATGGCTACACCTTC.

This clonotype was seen repeatedly, ten times or more. V is TRBV12-3 or TRBV12-4 and J is TRBJ1-5; D perhaps matches TRBD1 (6 bases). CDR3 length equals 17 residues. Trimming stripped 7 bases from V and 0 bases from J, with 19 bases between. The CDR3 loop reads CASNPRGPADSNQPQHF. DNA for the CDR3: TGTGCCAGCAACCCCCGGGGGCCTGCCGATAGCAATCAGCCCCAGCATTTT.

This clonotype was detected only a few times. The rearrangement uses TRBV20-1 and TRBJ1-3; TRBD1 is a possible D gene (5 bases). The CDR3 consists of 12 residues. Trimming took 0 bases from V and 9 from J, leaving 9 bases between them. Germline V gene data show CDR1 as DFQATT and CDR2 as SNEGSKA (reference sequence). CDR3 protein: CSARDLGTTIYF. The CDR3 DNA reads as TGCAGTGCTAGAGATCTCGGGACCACCATATATTTT.

The chain uses TRBV4-3 and TRBJ2-3; D is unclear. Per germline, CDR1 LGHNA and CDR2 YSLEER. There are 13 residues in the CDR3. Trimming removed 4 bases from V and 6 bases from J, with 11 bases in between. The CDR3 bases are TGCGCCAGCAGCCCCGCACGCTGGGATACGCAGTATTTT. Translation: CASSPARWDTQYF.

A few counts support this clonotype. This sequence joins TRBV7-2 and TRBJ2-6, with 9 bases that match TRBD1. The V and J ends lost 2 bases and 4 bases, in that order; junction bases with no gene match: 6. CDR1 SGHTA and CDR2 FQGNSA come from the germline V gene. This CDR3 has 17 residues. The CDR3 DNA sequence: TGTGCCAGCAGCTTACGGACAGGGGTATTCGGGGCCAACGTCCTGACTTTC. As protein: CASSLRTGVFGANVLTF.

This clonotype was seen repeatedly, ten times or more. The V gene is TRBV6-5, the J gene TRBJ2-1; 11 positions agree with TRBD2. Germline V gene lookup returns CDR1 MNHEY and CDR2 SVGAGI. V lost 2 bases to trimming and J lost 6 bases; unmatched junction nucleotides: 12. The CDR3 extends over 18 amino acids. CDR3 in amino acids: CASSYRVAGGGKGNEQFF. CDR3 nucleotide sequence: TGTGCCAGCAGTTACAGGGTAGCGGGGGGGGGCAAAGGCAATGAGCAGTTCTTC.

This clonotype was observed many times. The V call is TRBV5-1, the J call TRBJ2-5; 10 positions agree with TRBD2. With V trimmed by 7 bases and J by 2 bases, 5 bases remained unmatched. Germline V CDR1 and CDR2: SGHRS, YFSETQ. The length of the CDR3 is 14 residues. DNA of the CDR3: TGCGCCAGCGGATCACTAGCGGGGCAAGAGACCCAGTACTTC. Translating it yields CASGSLAGQETQYF.

In this sample, this clonotype turned up many times. J is TRBJ1-2 and V is TRBV12-3 or TRBV12-4; D ambiguous. This CDR3 is built from 12 residues. Trimming removed 3 bases from V and 6 bases from J, with 8 bases in between. For the CDR3, the DNA is TGTGCCAGCAGTTTGATAGGCAATGGCTACACCTTC. Translated, it gives CASSLIGNGYTF.

This chain links TRBV10-3 with TRBJ1-6; 7 positions match TRBD1. The J segment lost 7 bases and the V segment lost 10 bases, leaving 7 bases of the junction unmatched. Germline V gene data show CDR1 as ENHRY and CDR2 as SYGVKD. CDR3 length equals 13 residues. This CDR3 reads CANTGTENSPLHF. In DNA, the CDR3 is TGTGCCAACACCGGGACAGAAAATTCACCCCTCCACTTT.

The V gene is TRBV12-3 or TRBV12-4, the J gene TRBJ1-2; no definite D call. This CDR3 spans 12 amino acids. V lost 1 base, J lost 7 bases, and 7 bases lay in between. The CDR3 reads CASSLDGSGYTF. Here the CDR3 DNA reads TGTGCCAGCAGTTTAGATGGATCTGGCTACACCTTC.

At least ten counts were recorded for this clonotype. This sequence joins TRBV27 and TRBJ2-1; D uncertain. The germline V gene encodes CDR1 MNHEY and CDR2 SMNVEV (reference sequence). V was clipped by 0 bases and J by 7 bases, with 10 bases between them. There are 14 residues in the CDR3. CDR3 sequence: CASSLSRVGNEQFF. CDR3 nucleotides: TGTGCCAGCAGTTTATCTAGGGTCGGGAATGAGCAGTTCTTC.

In this sample, this clonotype turned up many times. The V call is TRBV6-1, the J call TRBJ1-2, with 9 bases that match TRBD1. Unmatched junction bases numbered 6, after V lost 5 bases and J lost 8 bases. This CDR3 comprises 13 residues. CDR1 is MNHNS, CDR2 SASEGT, per germline. The CDR3 loop is CASSPGTGLGYTF. In DNA, the CDR3 is TGTGCCAGCAGTCCCGGGACAGGGCTCGGCTACACCTTC.